A selection of T cell receptor beta chains follows, all from one sample in a study of T cell responses to AZD1222 COVID-19 vaccine. Assay used: immunoSEQ multiplex PCR; TCRdb lists only in-frame clones, some missing. The table lists about 150,000 clones, around nine tenths of them singletons. Sequencing used peripheral blood, obtained on day 0 of AZD1222 vaccination. These receptors were obtained from an adult in good health. The CDR3 runs from the conserved cysteine through the conserved F or W. The D gene is left open where the match is weak. Only part of the rows carry a size: once, few, many, or a class if the clone is expanded.

J gene: TRBJ1-1; clone size: NA; CDR3 length: 13; D gene: NA; V gene: TRBV3-1/TRBV3-2; CDR3 protein: CASSQDTEAEAFF; CDR3 DNA: TGTGCCAGCAGCCAAGATACGGAAGCCGAAGCTTTCTTT
J gene: TRBJ2-3; clone size: NA; CDR3 length: 15; D gene: TRBD2; V gene: TRBV9; CDR3 protein: CASSVDGLAERTQYF; CDR3 DNA: TGTGCCAGCAGCGTAGACGGACTAGCGGAGCGTACGCAGTATTTT
J gene: TRBJ2-7; clone size: NA; CDR3 length: 14; D gene: NA; V gene: TRBV27; CDR3 protein: CASRLDRSDYEQYF; CDR3 DNA: TGTGCCAGCAGGCTCGACAGGTCGGACTACGAGCAGTACTTC
J gene: TRBJ1-5; clone size: NA; CDR3 length: 15; D gene: TRBD1; V gene: TRBV2; CDR3 protein: CASSKDRTSNQPQHF; CDR3 DNA: TGTGCCAGCAGTAAGGACAGGACAAGCAATCAGCCCCAGCATTTT
J gene: TRBJ2-1; clone size: NA; CDR3 length: 13; D gene: NA; V gene: TRBV4-3; CDR3 protein: CASSPRSDNEQFF; CDR3 DNA: TGCGCCAGCAGCCCCCGGTCCGACAATGAGCAGTTCTTC
J gene: TRBJ1-2; clone size: NA; CDR3 length: 16; D gene: NA; V gene: TRBV7-2; CDR3 protein: CASSLTYQGGRDGYTF; CDR3 DNA: TGTGCCAGCAGCTTAACGTACCAGGGTGGTCGCGATGGCTACACCTTC
J gene: TRBJ2-7; clone size: once; CDR3 length: 11; D gene: TRBD1; V gene: TRBV7-3; CDR3 protein: CASSAGQGLYF; CDR3 DNA: TGTGCCAGCAGCGCCGGACAGGGTCTGTACTTC
J gene: TRBJ2-7; clone size: NA; CDR3 length: 11; D gene: NA; V gene: TRBV7-2; CDR3 protein: CASSLDYEQYF; CDR3 DNA: TGTGCCAGCAGCTTGGACTACGAGCAGTACTTC
J gene: TRBJ2-5; clone size: NA; CDR3 length: 16; D gene: NA; V gene: TRBV7-2; CDR3 protein: CASSLALGVLMETQYF; CDR3 DNA: TGTGCCAGCAGCTTAGCTCTGGGGGTACTGATGGAGACCCAGTACTTC
J gene: TRBJ1-1; clone size: NA; CDR3 length: 13; D gene: NA; V gene: TRBV5-8; CDR3 protein: CASSLSPGFEAFF; CDR3 DNA: TGTGCCAGCAGCTTGTCCCCAGGGTTCGAGGCTTTCTTT
J gene: TRBJ1-5; clone size: once; CDR3 length: 13; D gene: NA; V gene: TRBV7-2; CDR3 protein: CASSLGLAQPQHF; CDR3 DNA: TGTGCCAGCAGCTTAGGTTTGGCTCAGCCCCAGCATTTT
J gene: TRBJ1-5; clone size: NA; CDR3 length: 13; D gene: NA; V gene: TRBV6-6; CDR3 protein: CASSYPPLATQHF; CDR3 DNA: TGTGCCAGCAGTTACCCGCCTCTAGCGACCCAGCATTTT
J gene: TRBJ2-1; clone size: NA; CDR3 length: 16; D gene: NA; V gene: TRBV6-5; CDR3 protein: CASSYPQGRGYNEQFF; CDR3 DNA: TGTGCCAGCAGTTACCCACAGGGACGGGGATACAATGAGCAGTTCTTC
J gene: TRBJ2-7; clone size: few; CDR3 length: 14; D gene: NA; V gene: TRBV5-5; CDR3 protein: CASSVQDGSYEQYF; CDR3 DNA: TGTGCCAGCAGCGTACAGGACGGCTCCTACGAGCAGTACTTC
J gene: TRBJ1-3; clone size: NA; CDR3 length: 13; D gene: NA; V gene: TRBV7-3; CDR3 protein: CASSMDWGNTIYF; CDR3 DNA: TGTGCCAGCAGCATGGACTGGGGAAACACCATATATTTT
J gene: TRBJ2-1; clone size: NA; CDR3 length: 13; D gene: NA; V gene: TRBV12-3/TRBV12-4; CDR3 protein: CASSLGRYNEQFF; CDR3 DNA: TGTGCCAGCAGTTTAGGGAGGTACAATGAGCAGTTCTTC
J gene: TRBJ1-2; clone size: NA; CDR3 length: 13; D gene: NA; V gene: TRBV7-2; CDR3 protein: CASSLTQGGGYTF; CDR3 DNA: TGTGCCAGCAGCTTAACCCAGGGTGGCGGCTACACCTTC
J gene: TRBJ1-2; clone size: NA; CDR3 length: 12; D gene: TRBD1; V gene: TRBV5-1; CDR3 protein: CASSGQGAGYTF; CDR3 DNA: TGCGCCAGCAGTGGACAGGGGGCGGGCTACACCTTC
J gene: TRBJ2-1; clone size: NA; CDR3 length: 17; D gene: TRBD2; V gene: TRBV12-5; CDR3 protein: CASGSGRGDSLSGEQFF; CDR3 DNA: TGTGCTAGTGGTTCGGGCCGGGGGGACTCTCTCTCGGGTGAGCAGTTCTTC
J gene: TRBJ2-7; clone size: NA; CDR3 length: 18; D gene: TRBD1; V gene: TRBV4-1; CDR3 protein: CASSQEKGAADRSYEQYF; CDR3 DNA: TGCGCCAGCAGCCAAGAAAAAGGGGCAGCGGACAGGTCCTACGAGCAGTACTTC
J gene: TRBJ2-1; clone size: NA; CDR3 length: 13; D gene: NA; V gene: TRBV4-3; CDR3 protein: CASSQEGWYEQFF; CDR3 DNA: TGCGCCAGCAGCCAAGAAGGGTGGTATGAGCAGTTCTTC
J gene: TRBJ1-1; clone size: once; CDR3 length: 14; D gene: TRBD1; V gene: TRBV6-5; CDR3 protein: CASSMDRVKTEAFF; CDR3 DNA: TGTGCCAGCAGTATGGACAGGGTAAAAACTGAAGCTTTCTTT
J gene: TRBJ1-6; clone size: once; CDR3 length: 18; D gene: NA; V gene: TRBV7-6; CDR3 protein: CASSRTDSQISYNSPLHF; CDR3 DNA: TGTGCCAGCAGCAGGACGGACAGTCAGATCTCCTATAATTCACCCCTCCACTTT
J gene: TRBJ1-6; clone size: NA; CDR3 length: 14; D gene: TRBD1; V gene: TRBV9; CDR3 protein: CASSAGTDNSPLHF; CDR3 DNA: TGTGCCAGCAGCGCCGGGACAGATAATTCACCCCTCCACTTT
J gene: TRBJ1-1; clone size: NA; CDR3 length: 16; D gene: NA; V gene: TRBV5-6; CDR3 protein: CASSLARDLKNTEAFF; CDR3 DNA: TGTGCCAGCAGCTTGGCCCGGGACCTAAAGAACACTGAAGCTTTCTTT
J gene: TRBJ1-5; clone size: NA; CDR3 length: 12; D gene: NA; V gene: TRBV29-1; CDR3 protein: CSVEGGRQPQHF; CDR3 DNA: TGCAGCGTCGAGGGGGGACGTCAGCCCCAGCATTTT
J gene: TRBJ2-4; clone size: NA; CDR3 length: 18; D gene: TRBD2; V gene: TRBV14; CDR3 protein: CASSQGLAGGLAKNIQYF; CDR3 DNA: TGTGCCAGCAGCCAAGGACTAGCGGGGGGGCTAGCCAAAAACATTCAGTACTTC
J gene: TRBJ1-6; clone size: NA; CDR3 length: 14; D gene: NA; V gene: TRBV6-4; CDR3 protein: CASSPSPGNSPLHF; CDR3 DNA: TGTGCCAGCAGTCCCTCCCCCGGGAATTCACCCCTCCACTTT
J gene: TRBJ2-2; clone size: once; CDR3 length: 14; D gene: NA; V gene: TRBV9; CDR3 protein: CASSPETGRSQLFF; CDR3 DNA: TGTGCCAGCAGCCCAGAGACGGGTAGAAGTCAGCTGTTTTTT
J gene: TRBJ2-2; clone size: NA; CDR3 length: 14; D gene: NA; V gene: TRBV9; CDR3 protein: CASSAQRNTGELFF; CDR3 DNA: TGTGCCAGCAGCGCACAGAGGAACACCGGGGAGCTGTTTTTT
J gene: TRBJ1-1; clone size: NA; CDR3 length: 16; D gene: NA; V gene: TRBV7-3; CDR3 protein: CASSLGGPGGTTEAFF; CDR3 DNA: TGTGCCAGCAGCTTAGGAGGACCGGGGGGAACCACTGAAGCTTTCTTT
J gene: TRBJ2-7; clone size: NA; CDR3 length: 15; D gene: NA; V gene: TRBV9; CDR3 protein: CASSVSSGYSYEQYF; CDR3 DNA: TGTGCCAGCAGCGTAAGCTCTGGCTACTCCTACGAGCAGTACTTC
J gene: TRBJ1-1; clone size: NA; CDR3 length: 13; D gene: TRBD1; V gene: TRBV19; CDR3 protein: CASIRGQGAEAFF; CDR3 DNA: TGTGCCAGTATTAGAGGACAGGGCGCTGAAGCTTTCTTT
J gene: TRBJ2-1; clone size: NA; CDR3 length: 13; D gene: NA; V gene: TRBV5-1; CDR3 protein: CASRMADHNEQFF; CDR3 DNA: TGCGCCAGCAGGATGGCAGATCACAATGAGCAGTTCTTC
J gene: TRBJ1-1; clone size: NA; CDR3 length: 14; D gene: NA; V gene: TRBV5-6; CDR3 protein: CASSFFSRNTEAFF; CDR3 DNA: TGTGCCAGCAGCTTTTTTAGCCGGAACACTGAAGCTTTCTTT
J gene: TRBJ2-7; clone size: NA; CDR3 length: 13; D gene: NA; V gene: TRBV12-5; CDR3 protein: CASGLVPGDEQYF; CDR3 DNA: TGTGCTAGTGGTTTGGTACCGGGAGACGAGCAGTACTTC
J gene: TRBJ1-1; clone size: few; CDR3 length: 14; D gene: NA; V gene: TRBV11-3; CDR3 protein: CASSFRGPSTEAFF; CDR3 DNA: TGTGCCAGCAGCTTTCGGGGCCCAAGCACTGAAGCTTTCTTT
J gene: TRBJ1-2; clone size: NA; CDR3 length: 16; D gene: TRBD1; V gene: TRBV5-1; CDR3 protein: CASSLGWDRSDYGYTF; CDR3 DNA: TGCGCCAGCAGCTTGGGGTGGGACAGGTCTGACTATGGCTACACCTTC
J gene: TRBJ1-1; clone size: NA; CDR3 length: 16; D gene: NA; V gene: TRBV10-3; CDR3 protein: CAIRDPSSGASAEAFF; CDR3 DNA: TGTGCCATCAGGGACCCTTCATCGGGGGCGAGCGCTGAAGCTTTCTTT
J gene: TRBJ2-7; clone size: NA; CDR3 length: 14; D gene: TRBD1; V gene: TRBV5-1; CDR3 protein: CASSLDRGLYEQYF; CDR3 DNA: TGCGCCAGCAGCTTGGACAGGGGGCTGTACGAGCAGTACTTC
J gene: TRBJ1-5; clone size: NA; CDR3 length: 18; D gene: NA; V gene: TRBV27; CDR3 protein: CASSFPRSGLGGRQPQHF; CDR3 DNA: TGTGCCAGCAGTTTTCCCCGGTCGGGTCTCGGGGGCCGTCAGCCCCAGCATTTT
J gene: TRBJ1-5; clone size: once; CDR3 length: 13; D gene: NA; V gene: TRBV30; CDR3 protein: CAWSGGGDQPQHF; CDR3 DNA: TGTGCCTGGAGTGGGGGTGGGGACCAGCCCCAGCATTTT